This TCR beta chain comes out of a study of beta chain features in type 1 diabetes. The study reverse transcribed the entire isolated RNA, so it sequenced expressed TCRB transcripts. Libraries were prepared by immunoSEQ multiplex PCR; TCRdb keeps only in-frame clonotypes and omits some of them. Here the sample spans about 140,000 clones, less than 10% being singletons. The germline gives CDR1 LNHDA, CDR2 SQIVND (reference sequence). With V trimmed by 5 bases and J by 5 bases, 5 bases remained unmatched. CDR3 length: 13 residues. Study results and caveats: A pattern of fewer insertions and more deletions at VDJ junctions was seen in type 1 diabetes patients.

This clone was seen a few times. Its specificity is unknown. The sequenced sample was central memory CD4+ T cells from blood. This TCR was sampled from a middle-aged woman in good health. This chain joins TRBV19 and TRBJ1-2; TRBD1 matches at 7 bases. The CDR3 region has the DNA TGTGCCAGTAGTTCAACAGGGGAATATGGCTACACCTTC. This encodes CASSSTGEYGYTF.